The rows below give T cell receptor beta chains drawn from one sample of a study of OX40 agonist ivuxolimab in advanced cancers. TCRdb's copy holds only in-frame clones and misses some; the assay was immunoSEQ multiplex PCR. This table has about 71,000 clones, about 86% appearing once. Material: CD4+ or CD8+ T cells sorted from blood, obtained in a trial of the OX40 agonist ivuxolimab. The receptor source for this set is an adult with an advanced solid tumor such as melanoma, head and neck, liver or kidney cancer. Both conserved end residues are part of each CDR3. A D gene is named only where the DNA matches it firmly. Expanded clones get a size class; other rows say once, few or many, or leave the size out.

TRBV5-1	TRBJ2-1	TRBD1	-	CASSSGTVSGYEQFF	TGCGCCAGCAGCTCCGGGACAGTCTCTGGCTATGAGCAGTTCTTC
TRBV19	TRBJ2-1	TRBD1	once	CASRLGDRDNNEQFF	TGTGCCAGTAGGTTGGGGGACAGGGACAACAATGAGCAGTTCTTC
TRBV19	TRBJ1-2	-	-	CASRTQSSPLAGYTF	TGTGCCAGTAGGACACAGAGTTCCCCCCTCGCTGGCTACACCTTC
TRBV30	TRBJ1-2	TRBD1	-	CAWSYGQGAGGYGYTF	TGTGCCTGGAGTTACGGACAGGGGGCAGGTGGCTATGGCTACACCTTC
TRBV28	TRBJ2-7	TRBD2	-	CASSLSRGLSYEQYF	TGTGCCAGCAGTTTATCGCGGGGGTTATCCTACGAGCAGTACTTC
TRBV19	TRBJ1-1	TRBD1	-	CASRLNRDSLDFGTEAFF	TGTGCCAGTAGGCTGAACCGGGACAGTTTAGATTTTGGCACTGAAGCTTTCTTT
TRBV10-3	TRBJ1-2	-	-	CAMRDTYGYTF	TGTGCCATGCGGGACACATATGGCTACACCTTC
TRBV27	TRBJ2-5	TRBD1	-	CASSNRQGLETQYF	TGTGCCAGCAGTAATAGACAGGGTCTAGAGACCCAGTACTTC
TRBV30	TRBJ2-1	TRBD2	-	CAWSGRLAGLTNEQFF	TGTGCCTGGAGTGGCCGACTAGCGGGATTGACGAATGAGCAGTTCTTC
TRBV5-1	TRBJ1-4	-	-	CASSLGGEKLFF	TGCGCCAGCAGTTTAGGGGGTGAAAAACTGTTTTTT
TRBV6-5	TRBJ2-7	-	few	CASSTPGYEQYF	TGTGCCAGCAGTACCCCTGGCTACGAGCAGTACTTC
TRBV7-2	TRBJ1-3	-	-	CASSLAPGPGNTIYF	TGTGCCAGCAGCTTAGCTCCGGGCCCTGGAAACACCATATATTTT
TRBV11-2	TRBJ2-5	-	once	CASSLTGTGSRKTQYF	TGTGCCAGCAGCTTAACAGGGACTGGGTCGAGAAAGACCCAGTACTTC
TRBV7-3	TRBJ1-4	TRBD1	-	CASSPGGDSNEKLFF	TGTGCCAGCAGCCCAGGGGGAGACTCTAATGAAAAACTGTTTTTT
TRBV5-4	TRBJ2-5	-	-	CASSLVGGQETQYF	TGTGCCAGCAGCTTGGTAGGGGGTCAAGAGACCCAGTACTTC
TRBV6-5	TRBJ2-2	-	once	CASSSSQGGGGELFF	TGTGCCAGCAGTTCCTCACAGGGGGGGGGCGGGGAGCTGTTTTTT
TRBV5-4	TRBJ2-2	TRBD2	-	CASSSTSGNTGELFF	TGTGCCAGCAGCAGTACTAGCGGGAACACCGGGGAGCTGTTTTTT
TRBV5-4	TRBJ2-7	-	-	CASSFAWGDRQYF	TGTGCCAGCAGCTTCGCATGGGGTGACCGACAGTACTTC
TRBV28	TRBJ1-5	-	-	CASSLFQANQPQHF	TGTGCCAGCAGTTTATTCCAGGCGAATCAGCCCCAGCATTTT
TRBV7-2	TRBJ1-2	TRBD1	-	CASSRAGREGAGYTF	TGTGCCAGCAGCAGAGCCGGCAGGGAGGGGGCTGGCTACACCTTC
TRBV12-5	TRBJ2-3	TRBD2	-	CASGLGLAASTDTQYF	TGTGCTAGTGGTTTGGGACTAGCGGCTAGCACAGATACGCAGTATTTT
TRBV19	TRBJ2-7	TRBD1	-	CASSLTGTGGNEQYF	TGTGCCAGTAGTTTAACCGGGACAGGGGGGAACGAGCAGTACTTC
TRBV7-3	TRBJ2-1	-	-	CASSLGVSYNEQFF	TGTGCCAGCAGCTTGGGGGTATCCTACAATGAGCAGTTCTTC
TRBV12-5	TRBJ1-2	-	-	CASGLFRGVYYGYTF	TGTGCTAGTGGTTTGTTTCGGGGGGTCTACTATGGCTACACCTTC
TRBV7-9	TRBJ1-1	-	-	CASSPDHTEAFF	TGTGCCAGCAGCCCGGACCACACTGAAGCTTTCTTT
TRBV5-8	TRBJ1-1	-	few	CASSFGVIGEAFF	TGTGCCAGCAGCTTTGGTGTTATCGGTGAAGCTTTCTTT
TRBV4-1	TRBJ2-6	-	-	CASSLFVGRNSGANVLTF	TGCGCCAGCAGCCTTTTTGTCGGCAGGAACTCTGGGGCCAACGTCCTGACTTTC
TRBV25-1	TRBJ2-7	-	-	CASSEYGDRPYEQYF	TGTGCCAGCAGTGAATATGGCGACAGACCCTACGAGCAGTACTTC
TRBV7-9	TRBJ1-2	-	few	CASSRDPLRGYTF	TGTGCCAGCAGTCGCGACCCACTGAGGGGCTACACCTTC
TRBV6-1	TRBJ2-7	-	-	CASRIPQDEQYF	TGTGCCAGCAGGATACCACAGGACGAGCAGTACTTC
TRBV9	TRBJ2-3	-	-	CASSLDSTSGDTQYF	TGTGCCAGCAGCCTGGACAGCACCTCAGGGGATACGCAGTATTTT
TRBV9	TRBJ2-1	-	-	CASSPRRDEQFF	TGTGCCAGCAGCCCGCGCAGGGATGAGCAGTTCTTC
TRBV5-1	TRBJ1-2	-	-	CASSLGSGNTNYGYTF	TGCGCCAGCAGCTTGGGGTCGGGGAATACTAACTATGGCTACACCTTC
TRBV5-8	TRBJ1-2	TRBD1	-	CASSLVGQGAGYGYTF	TGTGCCAGCAGCTTGGTTGGACAGGGAGCAGGCTATGGCTACACCTTC
TRBV5-1	TRBJ2-3	-	-	CASSFRQYADTQYF	TGCGCCAGCAGCTTTCGGCAGTACGCAGATACGCAGTATTTT
TRBV30	TRBJ1-4	-	-	CAWSVQHRAAEKLFF	TGTGCCTGGAGTGTACAGCACAGGGCGGCTGAAAAACTGTTTTTT
TRBV19	TRBJ2-1	TRBD2	-	CASSIYSGLAEYNEQFF	TGTGCCAGTAGTATATATTCGGGACTAGCGGAGTACAATGAGCAGTTCTTC
TRBV5-1	TRBJ1-2	-	-	CASSPNADGTYGYTF	TGCGCCAGCAGCCCTAACGCGGACGGAACGTATGGCTACACCTTC
TRBV11-2	TRBJ2-5	-	-	CASSLALAEETQYF	TGTGCCAGCAGCTTAGCGTTAGCGGAAGAGACCCAGTACTTC
TRBV18	TRBJ2-7	TRBD2	once	CASSPLAGDEQYF	TGTGCCAGCTCACCACTAGCGGGAGACGAGCAGTACTTC
TRBV11-2	TRBJ2-5	-	-	CASSLREVETQYF	TGTGCCAGCAGCTTAAGAGAAGTGGAGACCCAGTACTTC
TRBV7-2	TRBJ2-1	-	-	CASSSIQGNEQFF	TGTGCCAGCAGCTCAATACAGGGCAATGAGCAGTTCTTC
TRBV30	TRBJ2-7	TRBD2	-	CAWAGGQWNEQYF	TGTGCCTGGGCGGGGGGGCAGTGGAACGAGCAGTACTTC
TRBV7-9	TRBJ1-1	TRBD1	-	CASSLGGQAAFF	TGTGCCAGCAGCTTAGGGGGACAGGCGGCTTTCTTT
TRBV19	TRBJ2-2	TRBD1	-	CATSPGTGAGELFF	TGTGCCACAAGTCCCGGGACAGGGGCCGGGGAGCTGTTTTTT
TRBV28	TRBJ1-2	TRBD1	-	CASRGQGAGGYTF	TGTGCCAGCAGGGGACAGGGGGCAGGGGGCTACACCTTC
TRBV4-1	TRBJ1-2	TRBD1	-	CASSSGQGGNYGYTF	TGCGCCAGCAGCTCCGGACAGGGTGGGAACTATGGCTACACCTTC